This T cell receptor (beta chain) was recorded in a study of blood T cells in healthy people across ages. Findings and caveats of the study: PBMC samples, being unsorted, prevented any conclusive comparison of naive and antigen-experienced cells.

A remark on this clonotype: Its target is not known.

Trimming at V came to 1 base and at J to 6 bases, leaving 11 bases not matched to a gene. Per germline, CDR1 MGHRA and CDR2 YSYEKL. The CDR3 contains 18 residues. With a J-beta primer mix and a sample-barcoded 5' primer, a second PCR ran about 7 to 12 cycles. TCRdb recomputed calls from the 5' RACE reads with MiXCR, one row per CDR3 protein. The top ten clones hold 20% to 25% of a sample with 1.5 million to 2 million distinct CDR3 sequences, 30% to 40% of them seen once. The clonotype was recovered from a human donor in good health. The sequencing input was blood. The chain links TRBV4-1 to TRBJ2-1, with 11 positions matching TRBD1. The CDR3 DNA reads as TGCGCCAGCAGCCAAGTTAGGCTGGGACAGGGGGATCCCAATGAGCAGTTCTTC. It specifies CASSQVRLGQGDPNEQFF.